The clone carrying this T cell receptor beta chain was picked up one time. The CDR3 extends over 13 amino acids. V shed 6 bases, J shed 12 bases, and the junction held 14 bases outside the gene matches. Germline CDR1 reads LNHDA; CDR2 reads SQIVND (reference sequence). All recovered Cohort 3 donors got two negative PCRs, got clearance, or saw symptom resolution. The data derive from a study of blood T cell repertoires in COVID-19. As for the study in general: The study drew acute and convalescent COVID-19 samples from the United States, Italy and Spain.

Clones were read by immunoSEQ multiplex PCR, and TCRdb kept only the in-frame ones, dropping some. The sample has fewer than 200,000 clones, around 84% seen once. The TCR was taken from a man between 45 and 60 years old who had recovered from COVID-19. The genes are TRBV19 and TRBJ2-7; 7 nucleotides agree with TRBD1. Material: PBMCs or T cells enriched from blood (not recorded which). The CDR3 region is CASSRSRDSGRYF. Here the CDR3 DNA reads TGTGCCAGTAGCCGCTCCCGGGACAGCGGTCGGTACTTC.